The present entry profiles one T cell receptor beta chain with its context. No antigen is known for it. Primers for the PCR totalled 60 Vbeta and 13 Jbeta. Repertoires were generated with immunoSEQ multiplex PCR, while TCRdb's copy carries only in-frame clones and drops some. The sample has about 110,000 clones; 60% to 85% are singletons. This sample is drawn from a study of cytomegalovirus exposure and HLA in healthy donors. Study-wide results and limits: In a later analysis, TCR beta V- and J-gene trimming was associated with a missense DCLRE1C variant.

This receptor was identified in a woman in her 30s in good health and CMV-seronegative. The sequenced material came from PBMCs.

CDR3 region: CASSIVLAGHAHEQYF. CDR3 nucleotides: TGTGCCAGCAGCATAGTCCTAGCGGGGCACGCTCACGAGCAGTACTTC. The chain recombines TRBV7-2 with TRBJ2-7, with TRBD2 matching 9 bases. V was clipped by 5 bases and J by 5 bases; unmatched bases: 13. In germline, CDR1 is SGHTA, CDR2 FQGNSA. This CDR3 is built from 16 residues.